This passage covers 7 T cell receptor beta chains from one sample sequenced in a study of OX40 agonist ivuxolimab in advanced cancers. Here immunoSEQ multiplex PCR was the method, and the copy in TCRdb shows in-frame clones only, minus some. Of approximately 100,000 clones listed, just over 90% are singletons. Sequencing used CD4+ or CD8+ T cells sorted from blood, obtained in a trial of the OX40 agonist ivuxolimab. The receptors stem from an adult with an advanced solid tumor such as melanoma, head and neck, liver or kidney cancer.

The chain recombines TRBV10-3 with TRBJ2-7; 13 nucleotides align to TRBD2. Germline loops: CDR1 ENHRY, CDR2 SYGVKD. CDR3 length: 16 amino acids. The V segment lost 10 bases and the J segment 0 bases; nucleotides outside the gene matches: 9. The CDR3 DNA reads as TGTGCCACTCGGGGACTAGCGGGACAGAGCTCCTACGAGCAGTACTTC. The encoded protein is CATRGLAGQSSYEQYF.

CDR3 DNA sequence: TGTGCCAGCCAGCGGCGGGGGGGGACCGGGGAGCTGTTTTTT. This sequence encodes CASQRRGGTGELFF. The chain employs TRBV11-3 and TRBJ2-2; 9 bases fit TRBD2. V trimming: 8 bases; J trimming: 5 bases; junction bases outside the gene matches: 6. CDR1 is SGHNT, CDR2 YENEEA, per germline. CDR3 size: 14 residues. The entire variable domain, with the rest obtained from reference TRBV11-3 and TRBJ2-2, is as follows: EAGVVQSPRYKIIEKKQPVAFWCNPISGHNTLYWYLQNLGQGPELLIRYENEEAVDDSQLPKDRFSAERLKGVDSTLKIQPAELGDSAVYLCASQRRGGTGELFFGEGSRLTVL.

The chain combines TRBV28 with TRBJ2-7; 9 bases align to TRBD1. The germline V gene has CDR1 MDHEN and CDR2 SYDVKM. With V trimmed by 4 bases and J by 3 bases, 7 bases remained unmatched. There are 15 residues in the CDR3. The chain's CDR3 is CASSSGQGILYEQYF. CDR3 sequence (DNA): TGTGCCAGCAGTTCCGGACAGGGGATACTCTACGAGCAGTACTTC.

The chain recombines TRBV5-4 with TRBJ1-1, with TRBD1 matching over 9 bases. CDR3 length: 14 residues. The J segment lost 5 bases and the V segment lost 2 bases, leaving 4 bases of the junction unmatched. Germline V gene data show CDR1 as SGHNT and CDR2 as YYREEE (reference sequence). The CDR3 nucleotides read TGTGCCAGCAGCTTAAACAGGGGGCAGACTGAAGCTTTCTTT. Its translation: CASSLNRGQTEAFF.

The V call is TRBV15, the J call TRBJ2-5; a possible D gene is TRBD1 (6 bases). This CDR3 contains 14 residues. From germline, CDR1 is LNHNV and CDR2 YYDKDF (reference sequence). The germline V and J ends were trimmed by 1 base and 5 bases, with 11 bases remaining between them. CDR3 in DNA: TGTGCCACCAGCAGAGGTGAGGGGGACGAGACCCAGTACTTC. It translates to CATSRGEGDETQYF.

V usage is TRBV28 and J usage is TRBJ2-7, with 8 bases fitting TRBD2. V lost 6 bases to trimming and J lost 5 bases; unmatched junction nucleotides: 9. The germline V gene encodes CDR1 MDHEN and CDR2 SYDVKM. The CDR3 consists of 14 residues. CDR3 region: CASSPGAGLDEQYF. The CDR3 DNA reads as TGTGCCAGCAGCCCCGGAGCGGGACTAGACGAGCAGTACTTC.

The chain carries TRBV2 and TRBJ2-5; 10 positions agree with TRBD2. Germline V gene lookup returns CDR1 SNHLY and CDR2 FYNNEI. The CDR3 extends over 13 amino acids. V shed 6 bases and J 9 bases; nucleotides not matched to a gene: 7. In DNA form, the CDR3 reads TGTGCCAGCAGGGGGCCTAGCGGGAGTCCCCAGTACTTC. Translated, it gives CASRGPSGSPQYF.